These T cell receptor beta chains were read from a single sample in a study of early T cells in non-severe SARS-CoV-2 infection. TCRdb re-analysed the 5' RACE reads in MiXCR, keeping a single row per CDR3 protein. This repertoire shows roughly 93,000 distinct CDR3 sequences, 9.5% to 12% found once; its top ten account for approximately 5.4%. The sequenced material came from whole blood. The receptor source for this set is an adult who was a healthcare worker with PCR-confirmed SARS-CoV-2 infection or an uninfected control (not recorded which). Each CDR3 is given with its conserved first and last residue. A D gene is named only where the DNA matches it firmly. The listing skips clone size in some rows; elsewhere it reads once, few, many or a size class.

j_gene,v_gene,abundance,d_gene,CDR3aa,CDR3nt
TRBJ1-1,TRBV10-3,.,.,CAISFHPTTEAFF,TGTGCCATCTCCTTTCACCCCACAACTGAAGCTTTCTTT
TRBJ2-7,TRBV20-1,.,.,CSASGSKSYEQYF,TGCAGTGCTAGCGGGAGCAAGTCCTACGAGCAGTACTTC
TRBJ1-1,TRBV20-1,few,TRBD1,CSARGDRATEAFF,TGCAGTGCTAGAGGGGACAGGGCCACTGAAGCTTTCTTT
TRBJ2-4,TRBV20-1,few,TRBD2,CSAPRTSGKNIQYF,TGCAGTGCTCCGAGGACTAGCGGAAAAAACATTCAGTACTTC
TRBJ1-3,TRBV20-1,few,.,CSASHRVSGNTIYF,TGCAGTGCTAGCCACAGGGTCTCTGGAAACACCATATATTTT
TRBJ2-3,TRBV5-4,many,.,CASRLDFRGGTDTQYF,TGTGCCAGCAGATTGGATTTCAGAGGGGGCACAGATACGCAGTATTTT
TRBJ2-7,TRBV6-5,many,TRBD2,CASSYSRRLAGEGEQYF,TGTGCCAGCAGTTACTCGAGGCGACTAGCGGGAGAAGGGGAGCAGTACTTC
TRBJ2-7,TRBV10-3,many,.,CAISDNYEQYF,TGTGCCATCAGTGACAACTACGAGCAGTACTTC
TRBJ1-5,TRBV6-1,.,.,CASSEQYNQPQHF,TGTGCCAGCAGTGAACAGTACAATCAGCCCCAGCATTTT
TRBJ1-2,TRBV20-1,few,.,CSASVGPPYGYTF,TGCAGTGCTAGTGTCGGGCCACCCTATGGCTACACCTTC
TRBJ2-1,TRBV7-4,few,.,CASSLAVTSPIFYNEQFF,TGTGCCAGCAGCTTAGCGGTCACTAGCCCCATCTTCTACAATGAGCAGTTCTTC
TRBJ2-7,TRBV14,few,TRBD1,CASSRSTGGYEQYF,TGTGCCAGCAGCCGCTCGACAGGGGGCTACGAGCAGTACTTC
TRBJ2-1,TRBV12-5,few,TRBD1,CASGLGQGLRNEQFF,TGTGCTAGTGGTTTGGGACAGGGATTAAGGAATGAGCAGTTCTTC
TRBJ2-2,TRBV7-9,many,.,CASSPRTVPGELFF,TGTGCCAGCAGCCCTCGGACCGTTCCCGGGGAGCTGTTTTTT
TRBJ1-6,TRBV27,.,TRBD1,CASSRQGRYNSPLHF,TGTGCCAGCAGTCGACAGGGGAGGTATAATTCACCCCTCCACTTT
TRBJ2-3,TRBV6-5,few,TRBD2,CASSESGSGTDTQYF,TGTGCCAGCAGTGAAAGCGGGAGCGGCACAGATACGCAGTATTTT
TRBJ1-6,TRBV28,.,.,CASRDYSPDNSPLHF,TGTGCCAGCAGGGATTACTCGCCCGATAATTCACCCCTCCACTTT
TRBJ2-2,TRBV7-9,.,TRBD1,CASSPDRGKSTGELFF,TGTGCCAGCAGCCCAGACAGGGGAAAGAGCACCGGGGAGCTGTTTTTT
TRBJ2-1,TRBV29-1,few,.,CSVEYYNEQFF,TGCAGCGTTGAGTACTACAATGAGCAGTTCTTC
TRBJ1-1,TRBV2,few,.,CASITGFIGHMNTEAFF,TGTGCCAGCATAACGGGGTTTATTGGACACATGAACACTGAAGCTTTCTTT
TRBJ2-7,TRBV29-1,few,TRBD1,CSVEGRGPTSYEQYF,TGCAGCGTTGAAGGAAGGGGGCCGACCTCCTACGAGCAGTACTTC
TRBJ1-1,TRBV5-1,.,.,CASSWTGITGNTEAFF,TGCGCCAGCAGCTGGACGGGCATTACGGGGAACACTGAAGCTTTCTTT
TRBJ2-7,TRBV7-2,few,TRBD2,CASSSSGGGYEQYF,TGTGCCAGCAGCTCCTCCGGCGGGGGCTACGAGCAGTACTTC
TRBJ1-2,TRBV5-6,few,TRBD1,CASSFFGQGSGYTF,TGTGCCAGCAGCTTCTTCGGACAGGGGTCTGGCTACACCTTC
TRBJ2-7,TRBV5-8,many,.,CASSLWRGSSYEQYF,TGTGCCAGCAGCTTGTGGAGAGGGAGCTCCTACGAGCAGTACTTC
TRBJ1-1,TRBV4-1,many,.,CASSQPRPLGLVSTEAFF,TGCGCCAGCAGCCAACCCCGACCCCTGGGTTTGGTTAGCACTGAAGCTTTCTTT
TRBJ2-5,TRBV11-3,many,TRBD1,CASSKTGGETQYF,TGTGCCAGCAGCAAGACAGGGGGAGAGACCCAGTACTTC
TRBJ2-4,TRBV12-3/TRBV12-4,many,TRBD2,CASSSLGGGATAKNIQYF,TGTGCCAGCAGTTCCCTCGGGGGGGGGGCTACAGCCAAAAACATTCAGTACTTC
TRBJ2-1,TRBV6-1,many,TRBD2,CASSEVFGLAGRNEQFF,TGTGCCAGCAGTGAAGTCTTCGGACTAGCGGGTCGCAATGAGCAGTTCTTC
TRBJ1-1,TRBV2,few,TRBD1,CASRGSPDREIWTEAFF,TGTGCCAGCAGGGGAAGCCCTGACAGGGAAATATGGACTGAAGCTTTCTTT
TRBJ2-6,TRBV7-9,few,.,CASKPGIFSGANVLTF,TGTGCCAGCAAGCCAGGGATATTCTCTGGGGCCAACGTCCTGACTTTC
TRBJ2-7,TRBV12-3/TRBV12-4,.,.,CASSFGPYEQYF,TGTGCCAGCAGTTTTGGCCCCTACGAGCAGTACTTC
TRBJ2-1,TRBV29-1,many,.,CSVEGDSNGDNEQFF,TGCAGCGTTGAGGGCGACAGCAACGGGGACAATGAGCAGTTCTTC
TRBJ2-1,TRBV5-1,few,.,CASTPGDNNEQFF,TGCGCCAGCACCCCAGGGGACAACAATGAGCAGTTCTTC
TRBJ1-5,TRBV20-1,.,TRBD1,CSAQDRISGYSNQPQHF,TGCAGTGCTCAGGACAGGATAAGTGGGTATAGCAATCAGCCCCAGCATTTT
TRBJ2-1,TRBV7-9,many,.,CASSIYNEQFF,TGTGCCAGCAGCATTTACAATGAGCAGTTCTTC
TRBJ2-5,TRBV20-1,.,.,CSAGTSSETQYF,TGCAGTGCCGGAACCTCTAGTGAGACCCAGTACTTC
TRBJ2-1,TRBV12-3/TRBV12-4,.,TRBD1,CASSLSRDRGIREQFF,TGTGCCAGCAGTTTAAGCCGGGACAGGGGGATCCGTGAGCAGTTCTTC
TRBJ2-1,TRBV27,.,TRBD1,CASNGQEAYNEQFF,TGTGCCAGTAACGGACAGGAAGCCTACAATGAGCAGTTCTTC
TRBJ2-1,TRBV20-1,many,TRBD2,CSVFPGGGMDNEQFF,TGCAGTGTTTTTCCGGGAGGCGGGATGGACAATGAGCAGTTCTTC
TRBJ1-6,TRBV12-3/TRBV12-4,.,.,CASRTGPSSYNSPLHF,TGTGCCAGCAGGACAGGTCCGAGCTCCTATAATTCACCCCTCCACTTT
TRBJ2-3,TRBV27,few,.,CASSLGLDTDTQYF,TGTGCCAGCAGCCTAGGGCTAGACACAGATACGCAGTATTTT
TRBJ2-7,TRBV2,many,.,CASSEGVLYEQYF,TGTGCCAGCAGTGAGGGGGTACTCTACGAGCAGTACTTC
TRBJ2-1,TRBV29-1,few,.,CSGAQSLPNEQFF,TGCAGCGGGGCACAATCTTTACCCAATGAGCAGTTCTTC
TRBJ2-1,TRBV7-9,many,TRBD2,CASSVGSAGVATRNEQFF,TGTGCCAGCAGCGTTGGTTCAGCGGGAGTCGCAACACGCAATGAGCAGTTCTTC
TRBJ1-2,TRBV29-1,many,.,CSVERGVGYGYTF,TGCAGCGTTGAACGCGGGGTTGGGTATGGCTACACCTTC
TRBJ1-2,TRBV18,many,.,CASLTTGRDGYTF,TGTGCCAGCTTAACGACAGGCAGGGATGGCTACACCTTC
TRBJ2-1,TRBV6-6,many,.,CASSFASANEQFF,TGTGCCAGCAGTTTTGCTAGCGCCAATGAGCAGTTCTTC
TRBJ2-1,TRBV9,.,TRBD2,CASSVGLAGKYNEQFF,TGTGCCAGCAGCGTAGGGTTAGCGGGAAAGTACAATGAGCAGTTCTTC
TRBJ1-1,TRBV20-1,many,TRBD1,CSALDRVVTEAFF,TGCAGTGCGCTCGACAGGGTCGTCACTGAAGCTTTCTTT
TRBJ1-6,TRBV2,.,TRBD1,CASRRQGVREVSPLHF,TGTGCCAGCAGGCGACAGGGAGTGAGGGAAGTCTCACCCCTCCACTTT
TRBJ1-5,TRBV19,many,TRBD1,CASGQGIRNQPQHF,TGTGCCAGTGGACAGGGGATCCGCAATCAGCCCCAGCATTTT
TRBJ2-3,TRBV20-1,many,TRBD1,CSVRQGMVTDTQYF,TGCAGTGTCCGACAGGGGATGGTCACAGATACGCAGTATTTT
TRBJ2-1,TRBV15,.,.,CATSPRLANEQFF,TGTGCCACCAGCCCCCGGCTAGCCAATGAGCAGTTCTTC
TRBJ2-7,TRBV28,many,.,CASRFTVSSYEQYF,TGTGCCAGCAGGTTCACGGTCAGCTCCTACGAGCAGTACTTC
TRBJ2-4,TRBV18,few,TRBD2,CASSPSGSKNIQYF,TGTGCCAGCTCACCCAGCGGGAGCAAAAACATTCAGTACTTC
TRBJ2-1,TRBV24-1,many,.,CATSDLRVVGNEQFF,TGTGCCACCAGTGATTTGCGAGTAGTGGGGAATGAGCAGTTCTTC
TRBJ2-7,TRBV20-1,many,TRBD1,CSAPDRATYEQYF,TGCAGTGCTCCGGACAGGGCCACCTACGAGCAGTACTTC
TRBJ2-1,TRBV2,.,.,CASSEGQNSYNEQFF,TGTGCCAGCAGTGAAGGACAGAACTCCTACAATGAGCAGTTCTTC
TRBJ2-1,TRBV7-2,many,TRBD2,CASSLARTSAYNEQFF,TGTGCCAGCAGCTTAGCCAGGACTAGCGCCTACAATGAGCAGTTCTTC